This T cell receptor beta chain is drawn from a study of T cells in Graves' hyperthyroidism and ophthalmopathy. Study-wide results and limits: Blood samples included most of the expanded thyroid clonotypes exceeding 0.001.

This clonotype was counted many times. Its antigen is undetermined. TCR beta CDR3 regions were amplified from RNA transcripts. HTBI primers were used for first-round RT-PCR of the TCR CDR3. Each CDR3 protein is one row after TCRdb ran MiXCR on the multiplex PCR reads. The repertoire includes roughly 280,000 distinct CDR3 sequences, approximately 21% of them detected once, and around 65% sits in the top ten. Sequenced material: blood. The clonotype originates from a man younger than 40 with Graves' ophthalmopathy.

CDR3 amino acids: CASSRRGAMNTEAFF. The CDR3, as DNA: TGCGCCAGCAGCCGACGGGGGGCCATGAACACTGAAGCTTTCTTT. The V gene is TRBV5-1, the J gene TRBJ1-1; D is possibly TRBD1 (6 bases). V was pared by 4 bases and J by 0 bases, with 13 bases between. The CDR3 extends over 15 amino acids. Per the germline V gene, CDR1 is SGHRS and CDR2 is YFSETQ.